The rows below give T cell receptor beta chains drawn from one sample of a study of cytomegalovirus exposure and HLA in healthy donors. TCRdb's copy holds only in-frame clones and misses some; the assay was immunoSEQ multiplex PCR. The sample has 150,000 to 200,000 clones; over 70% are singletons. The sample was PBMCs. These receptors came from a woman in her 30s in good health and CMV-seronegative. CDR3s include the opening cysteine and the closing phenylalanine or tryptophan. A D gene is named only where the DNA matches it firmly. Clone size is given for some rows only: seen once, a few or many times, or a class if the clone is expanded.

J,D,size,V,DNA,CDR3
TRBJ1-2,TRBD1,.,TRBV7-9,TGTGCCAGCAGCTTAAGGGGACAGGAGACCTATGGCTACACCTTC,CASSLRGQETYGYTF
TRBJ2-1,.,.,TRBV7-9,TGTGCCAGCAGCCCAATCAGGGCTAGCTCCTACAATGAGCAGTTCTTC,CASSPIRASSYNEQFF
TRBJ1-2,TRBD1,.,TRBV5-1,TGCGCCAGCACTGGGGACAGTTGGGGTGGCTACACCTTC,CASTGDSWGGYTF
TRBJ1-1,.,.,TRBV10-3,TGTGCCATCGAGGATACGAACACTGAAGCTTTCTTT,CAIEDTNTEAFF
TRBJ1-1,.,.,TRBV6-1,TGTGCCAGCAGTGAAGCCGCACTGTCCAAGCCTGAAGCTTTCTTT,CASSEAALSKPEAFF
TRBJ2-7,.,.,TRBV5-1,TGCGCCAGCGCAGGGGAGGGGGGTTACAACGAGCAGTACTTC,CASAGEGGYNEQYF
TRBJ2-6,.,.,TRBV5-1,TGCGCCAGCAGCTTGGGGACAGCTGGGGCCAACGTCCTGACTTTC,CASSLGTAGANVLTF
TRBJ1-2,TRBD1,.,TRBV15,TGTGCCACCAGCAGTTTCGGACAGGGGGCGCCTAGCTATGGCTACACCTTC,CATSSFGQGAPSYGYTF
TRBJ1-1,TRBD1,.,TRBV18,TGTGCCAGCTCAGCGGGACAGGGGGAAGCTTTCTTT,CASSAGQGEAFF
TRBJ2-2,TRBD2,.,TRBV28,TGTGCCAGCAGTTCTACCCGCTTTCAGCGGGGGCGGAACACCGGGGAGCTGTTTTTT,CASSSTRFQRGRNTGELFF
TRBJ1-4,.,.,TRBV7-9,TGTGCCAGCAGCTTCTCCAGGGTCGAAAAACTGTTTTTT,CASSFSRVEKLFF
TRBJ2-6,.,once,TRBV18,TGTGCCAGCTCACCATACACCTCCTCTGGGGCCAACGTCCTGACTTTC,CASSPYTSSGANVLTF
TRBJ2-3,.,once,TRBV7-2,TGTGCCAGCAGCATAGGCGGGGATACGCAGTATTTT,CASSIGGDTQYF
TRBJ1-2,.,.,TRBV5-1,TGCGCCAGCAGAGGCGCAGGAACTAACTATGGCTACACCTTC,CASRGAGTNYGYTF
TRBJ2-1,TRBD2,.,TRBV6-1,TGTGCCATCCTTACTAGCGGGAGGGCCTACAATGAGCAGTTCTTC,CAILTSGRAYNEQFF
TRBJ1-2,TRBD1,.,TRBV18,TGTGCCAGCTCACCAGACCTTACAGGGGATAATGGCTACACCTTC,CASSPDLTGDNGYTF
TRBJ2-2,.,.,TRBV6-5,TGTGCCAGCAGTTACGCGGTGACGGCGGGGGAGCTGTTTTTT,CASSYAVTAGELFF
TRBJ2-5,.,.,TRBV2,TGTGCCAGCACTCGACTGGAGGGCGAGACCCAGTACTTC,CASTRLEGETQYF
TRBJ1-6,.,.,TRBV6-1,TGTGCCAGCAGTGATGGGCACTCCTATAATTCACCCCTCCACTTT,CASSDGHSYNSPLHF
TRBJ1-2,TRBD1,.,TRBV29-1,TGCAGCGACACGACAGGGGACGGCTACACCTTC,CSDTTGDGYTF
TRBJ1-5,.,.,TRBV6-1,TGTGCCAGCAGTGAAGCGGTCCGGTTCCAGCATTTT,CASSEAVRFQHF
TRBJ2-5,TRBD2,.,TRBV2,TGTGCCAGCAGTGAAGGGACTAGCAGGAGGGAGACCCAGTACTTC,CASSEGTSRRETQYF
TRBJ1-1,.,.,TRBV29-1,TGCAGCGTAGCCGGAGCCACTGAAGCTTTCTTT,CSVAGATEAFF
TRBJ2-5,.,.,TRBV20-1,TGCAGTGCTACAGGGCTAGAGACCCAGTACTTC,CSATGLETQYF
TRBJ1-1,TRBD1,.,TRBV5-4,TGTGCCAGCAGCTCCGACAGGGGGCACGCTGAAGCTTTCTTT,CASSSDRGHAEAFF